This record looks at one T cell receptor (beta chain) sequence and its context. This CDR3 comprises 16 residues. Trimming cost V 2 bases and J 7 bases, with 21 bases left between them. Germline V gives CDR1 SGHVS, CDR2 FQNEAQ. Per the authors' pipeline: For nucleated cells, counts were estimated from reference gene primer amplification. Produced via immunoSEQ multiplex PCR; TCRdb's table is partial and in-frame only. V and J calls and clone size are copied from that table; D and trimming were computed from the DNA. This table has 200,000 to 300,000 clones, more than 80% appearing once. This entry comes from a study of blood T cell repertoires in COVID-19. Turning to the study itself: Both acute and convalescent COVID-19 samples were obtained from the United States, Italy and Spain.

Patients in Seattle were enrolled during active infection, then followed longitudinally. The TCR originated in a woman of 80 years or more with COVID-19, enrolled during active disease. Sequenced: peripheral blood. V is TRBV7-8 and J is TRBJ2-7; D is possibly TRBD2 (7 bases). CDR3 DNA sequence: TGTGCCAGCAGCTTACGTCGGGGGGCAGGAATCCCTGAGCAGTACTTC. Translating gives CASSLRRGAGIPEQYF.